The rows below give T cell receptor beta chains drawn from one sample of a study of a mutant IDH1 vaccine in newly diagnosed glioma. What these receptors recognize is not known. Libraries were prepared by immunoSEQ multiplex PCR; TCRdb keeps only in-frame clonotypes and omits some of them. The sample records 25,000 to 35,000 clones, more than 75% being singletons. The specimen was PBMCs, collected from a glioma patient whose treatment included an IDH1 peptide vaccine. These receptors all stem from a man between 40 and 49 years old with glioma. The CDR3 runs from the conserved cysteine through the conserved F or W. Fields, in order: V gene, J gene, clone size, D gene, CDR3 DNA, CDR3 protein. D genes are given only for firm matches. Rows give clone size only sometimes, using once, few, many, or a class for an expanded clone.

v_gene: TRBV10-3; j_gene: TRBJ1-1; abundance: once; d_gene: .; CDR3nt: TGTGCCAGCAGTCTGGGACTTGAGATGAACACTGAAGCTTTCTTT; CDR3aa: CASSLGLEMNTEAFF
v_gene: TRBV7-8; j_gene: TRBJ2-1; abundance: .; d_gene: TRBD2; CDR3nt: TGTGCCAGCTCCCCTCGGCGGGGGGGCGGCAATGAGCAGTTCTTC; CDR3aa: CASSPRRGGGNEQFF
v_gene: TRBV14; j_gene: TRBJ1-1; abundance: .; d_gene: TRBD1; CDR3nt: TGTGCCAGCAGCCCTAGACAGGGTTTGACCACTGAAGCTTTCTTT; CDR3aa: CASSPRQGLTTEAFF
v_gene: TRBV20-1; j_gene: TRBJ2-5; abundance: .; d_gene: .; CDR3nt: TGCAGTGGACAGACACAAGAGACCCAGTACTTC; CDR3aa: CSGQTQETQYF
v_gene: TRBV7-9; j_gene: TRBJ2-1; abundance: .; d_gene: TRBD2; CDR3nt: TGTGCCAGCAGCCCCCGTGATAGCGGGAATGAGCAGTTCTTC; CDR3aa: CASSPRDSGNEQFF
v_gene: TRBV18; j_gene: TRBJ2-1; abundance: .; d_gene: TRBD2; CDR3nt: TGTGCCAGCTCACAGGATCTAGCGGGGGGGCAAAAGGATGAGCAGTTCTTC; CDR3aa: CASSQDLAGGQKDEQFF
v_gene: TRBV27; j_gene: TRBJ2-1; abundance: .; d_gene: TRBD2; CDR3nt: TGTGCCAGCAGTTTCGGACTAGCGGGAACTACCTCAAACTACAATGAGCAGTTCTTC; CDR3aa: CASSFGLAGTTSNYNEQFF
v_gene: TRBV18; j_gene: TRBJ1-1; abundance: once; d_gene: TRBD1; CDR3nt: TGTGCCAGCTCACCACCCGGGACAGGATTTATGAACACTGAAGCTTTCTTT; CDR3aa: CASSPPGTGFMNTEAFF
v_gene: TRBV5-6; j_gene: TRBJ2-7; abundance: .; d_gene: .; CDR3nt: TGTGCCAGCAGCTCGACAGGTCGCTACGAGCAGTACTTC; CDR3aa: CASSSTGRYEQYF
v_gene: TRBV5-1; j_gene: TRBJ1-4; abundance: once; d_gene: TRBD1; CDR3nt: TGCGCCAGCAGCTTGGTGGACAGGGGCGATGAAAAACTGTTTTTT; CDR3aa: CASSLVDRGDEKLFF
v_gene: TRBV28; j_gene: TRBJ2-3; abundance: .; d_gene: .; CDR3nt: TGTGCCAGCAGTTTAGGGCCGGGCCCTAGCACAGATACGCAGTATTTT; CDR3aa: CASSLGPGPSTDTQYF
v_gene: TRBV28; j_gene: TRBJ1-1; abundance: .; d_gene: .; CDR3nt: TGTGCCAGCAAGGAGTCGGGACTCAGGGGAACTGAAGCTTTCTTT; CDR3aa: CASKESGLRGTEAFF
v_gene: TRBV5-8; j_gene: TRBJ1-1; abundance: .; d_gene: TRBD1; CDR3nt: TGTGCCAGCAGCTTGCGAACAGGGGGATGGAGGAATAAGGAAGCTTTCTTT; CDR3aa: CASSLRTGGWRNKEAFF
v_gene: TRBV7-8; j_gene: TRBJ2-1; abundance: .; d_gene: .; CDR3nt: TGTGCCAGCAGCCTACTCCGGGACACCGGCGATGAGCAGTTCTTC; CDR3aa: CASSLLRDTGDEQFF
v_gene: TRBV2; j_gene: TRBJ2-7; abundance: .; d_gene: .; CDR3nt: TGTGCCACTTCACAGGGGGGGGACCCGGGGACCTACGAGCAGTACTTC; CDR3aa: CATSQGGDPGTYEQYF
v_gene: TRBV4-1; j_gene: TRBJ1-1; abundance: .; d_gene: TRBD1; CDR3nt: TGCGCCAGCAGCAAACGGGACAGGGACACTGAAGCTTTCTTT; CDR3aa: CASSKRDRDTEAFF
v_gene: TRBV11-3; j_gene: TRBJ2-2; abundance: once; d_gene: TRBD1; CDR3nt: TGTGCCAGCAGCCTCGGGGGCCAGGGGGCGACCGGGGAGCTGTTTTTT; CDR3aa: CASSLGGQGATGELFF
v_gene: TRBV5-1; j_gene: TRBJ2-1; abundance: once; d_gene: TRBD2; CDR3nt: TGCGCCAGCAGCATAGAGGGGAGGGTAGGCAATGAGCAGTTCTTC; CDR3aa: CASSIEGRVGNEQFF
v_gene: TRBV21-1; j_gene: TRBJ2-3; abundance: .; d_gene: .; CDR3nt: TGTGCCAGCAGCAAAGGAGGGAGGACAGGGGGCCGCATCCAAATAACAGATACGCAGTATTTT; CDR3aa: CASSKGGRTGGRIQITDTQYF
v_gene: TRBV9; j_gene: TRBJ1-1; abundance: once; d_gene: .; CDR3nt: TGTGCCAGCAGCGCCAGGACAGTTAACACTGAAGCTTTCTTT; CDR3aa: CASSARTVNTEAFF
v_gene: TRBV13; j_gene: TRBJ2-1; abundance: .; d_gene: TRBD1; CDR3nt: TGTGCCAGCAGTCCAGGGGGCCTGGGTCGATACAATGAGCAGTTCTTC; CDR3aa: CASSPGGLGRYNEQFF
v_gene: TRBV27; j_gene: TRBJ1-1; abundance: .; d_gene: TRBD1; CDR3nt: TGTGCCAGCAGTCCTAACTTAAACAGGGGGCTTCTTGAGAAGGGGATCAACACTGAAGCTTTCTTT; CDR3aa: CASSPNLNRGLLEKGINTEAFF
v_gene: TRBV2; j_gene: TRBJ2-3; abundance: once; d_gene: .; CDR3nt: TGTGCCAGCGATGCGGGATCTGCAGATACGCAGTATTTT; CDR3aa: CASDAGSADTQYF
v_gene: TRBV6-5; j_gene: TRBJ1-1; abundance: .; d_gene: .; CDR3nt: TGTGCCAGCAGTTACTCGGGCAGGGGAATGAACACTGAAGCTTTCTTT; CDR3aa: CASSYSGRGMNTEAFF
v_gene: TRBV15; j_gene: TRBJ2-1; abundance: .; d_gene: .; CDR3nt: TGTGCCACCAGCAGGGGGGCAGGGCCTTACAATGAGCAGTTCTTC; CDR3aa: CATSRGAGPYNEQFF
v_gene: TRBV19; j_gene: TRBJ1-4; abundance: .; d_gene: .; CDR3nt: TGTGCCAGTAGTATGGAGGACGAAAAACTGTTTTTT; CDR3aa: CASSMEDEKLFF
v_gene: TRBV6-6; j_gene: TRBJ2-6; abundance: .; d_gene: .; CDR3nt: TGTGCCAGCAGTCGGGACTTGGCTGGGGCCAACGTCCTGACTTTC; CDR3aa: CASSRDLAGANVLTF
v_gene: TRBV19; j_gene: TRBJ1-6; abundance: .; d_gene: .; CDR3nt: TGTGCCAGTAGTATAGACAGGGTAAATTCACCCCTCCACTTT; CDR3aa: CASSIDRVNSPLHF
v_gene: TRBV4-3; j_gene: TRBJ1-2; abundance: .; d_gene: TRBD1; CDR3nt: TGCGCCAGCAGCCGGTCGGCAGGGGGCAACTATGGCTACACCTTC; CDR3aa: CASSRSAGGNYGYTF
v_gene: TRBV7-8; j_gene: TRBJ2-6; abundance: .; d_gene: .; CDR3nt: TGTGCCAGCAGCCGACGGAACGTCCTGACTTTC; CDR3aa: CASSRRNVLTF
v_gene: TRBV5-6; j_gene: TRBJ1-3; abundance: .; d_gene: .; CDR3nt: TGTGCCAGCAGCTTGAAGGTAGCGGGAAACACCATATATTTT; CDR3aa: CASSLKVAGNTIYF
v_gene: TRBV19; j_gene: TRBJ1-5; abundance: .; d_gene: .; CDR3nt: TGTGCCAGTAGGGATGGAACCAAGCCCCAGCATTTT; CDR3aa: CASRDGTKPQHF
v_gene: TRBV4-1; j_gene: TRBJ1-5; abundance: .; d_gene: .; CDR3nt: TGCGCCAGCAGCCAGGAGGGATTGGGAAGCAATCAGCCCCAGCATTTT; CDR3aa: CASSQEGLGSNQPQHF
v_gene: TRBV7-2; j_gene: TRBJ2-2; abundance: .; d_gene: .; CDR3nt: TGTGCCAGCAGCCGCCTTGCCACAGGTATCGGGGAGCTGTTTTTT; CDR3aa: CASSRLATGIGELFF
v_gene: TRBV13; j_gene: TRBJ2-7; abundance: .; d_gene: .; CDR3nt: TGTGCCAGCAGCTTAGAACCGGACTACGAGCAGTACTTC; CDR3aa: CASSLEPDYEQYF
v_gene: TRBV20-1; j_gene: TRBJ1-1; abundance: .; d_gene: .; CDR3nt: TGCAGTGCTAGCCCAAACACTGAAGCTTTCTTT; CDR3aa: CSASPNTEAFF
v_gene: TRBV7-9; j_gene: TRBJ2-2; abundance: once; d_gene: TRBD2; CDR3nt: TGTGCCAGCAGCTTAGATGCGGGGGGACTCACCGGGGAGCTGTTTTTT; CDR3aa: CASSLDAGGLTGELFF
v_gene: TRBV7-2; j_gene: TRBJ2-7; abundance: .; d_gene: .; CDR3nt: TGTGCCAGCAGCTTGACTGCCTACGAGCAGTACTTC; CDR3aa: CASSLTAYEQYF
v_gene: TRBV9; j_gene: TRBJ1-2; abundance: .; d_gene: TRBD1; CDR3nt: TGTGCCAGCAGCGTAACAGGGACAGGGGGGAATTATGTGGACTACACCTTC; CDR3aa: CASSVTGTGGNYVDYTF
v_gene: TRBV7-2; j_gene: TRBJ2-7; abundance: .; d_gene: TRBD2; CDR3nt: TGTGCCAGCAGCTTAGCACTAGCGGGAACGGGCGAGCAGTACTTC; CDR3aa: CASSLALAGTGEQYF
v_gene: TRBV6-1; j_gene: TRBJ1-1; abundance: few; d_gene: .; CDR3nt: TGTGCCAGCAGTGATATGGCTTCTCAAGCTTTCTTT; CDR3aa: CASSDMASQAFF
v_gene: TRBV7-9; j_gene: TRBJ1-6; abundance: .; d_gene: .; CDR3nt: TGTGCCAGCAGCCCGGCCGGGGCTTCACCCCTCCACTTT; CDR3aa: CASSPAGASPLHF